The T cell receptor (beta chain) under discussion was sequenced for a study of blood T cell repertoires in COVID-19. At the level of the study: Acute-phase and convalescent COVID-19 samples originated in the United States, Italy and Spain.

This study enrolled people aged 18 to 89 from roughly 24 US geographic areas. Donors of Cohort 3 who recovered were those that had two negative PCRs, clearance, or symptom resolution. Original analysis: Reference gene primers were amplified, and this amplification served to estimate nucleated cell counts. Sequenced by immunoSEQ multiplex PCR; TCRdb stores in-frame clones only, minus some. For V, J and clone size, that table is used; D and trimming come from the DNA. This table holds about 280,000 clones, over 75% found once. The sequencing input was PBMCs or T cells enriched from blood (not recorded which). This sequence was found in a woman aged 25-40 years who had recovered from COVID-19.

The CDR3 here is CASSQGLTGQGTGELFF. The CDR3 DNA sequence: TGTGCCAGCAGCCAAGGCCTGACGGGACAGGGCACCGGGGAGCTGTTTTTT. The rearrangement uses TRBV3-1 (or the pseudogene TRBV3-2) and TRBJ2-2, with TRBD1 identical over 9 bases. This CDR3 region has 17 residues. The V and J ends lost 1 base and 4 bases, in that order; junction bases with no gene match: 7. CDR1 LGHDT and CDR2 YNNKEL come from the germline V gene (reference sequence).